The clone carrying this TCR beta chain was recorded a few times. This entry comes from a study of beta chain features in type 1 diabetes. Germline V lookup: CDR1 SGHTA, CDR2 FQGTGA. V was cut by 5 bases and J by 5 bases, with 17 bases left in between. This CDR3 is 15 amino acids long. As every portion of the isolated RNA was reverse transcribed, the sequencing read expressed TCRB transcripts. This table comes from immunoSEQ multiplex PCR, and its TCRdb copy is limited to in-frame clones, with some not included. Seen here are hundreds of thousands of clones, about 14% observed once, and the top ten hold roughly 0.098%.

V and J are TRBV7-3 and TRBJ2-3, with D possibly being TRBD1 (6 bases). Sequenced sample: naive CD4+ T cells from blood. This TCR was sampled from a man aged 18 to 30 in good health. CDR3 DNA sequence: TGTGCCAGCAGCAAAACAGGGTTTTCAATAGATACGCAGTATTTT. As protein: CASSKTGFSIDTQYF.